This is a list of T cell receptor beta chains from one sample in a study of T cell changes during pregnancy in multiple sclerosis. Produced via immunoSEQ multiplex PCR; TCRdb's table is partial and in-frame only. The sample shows some 110,000 clones, roughly nine tenths of them seen only once. Sequences were derived from peripheral blood, sampled before pregnancy. Receptors originate from a female donor with multiple sclerosis, enrolled in a pregnancy study. Each CDR3 is given without its conserved first and last residue. A D gene is named only where the DNA matches it firmly. Some rows mark clone size as missing; the rest say once, few, many or name a class of expanded clone.

clone_size: -
d_call: -
v_call: TRBV5-5
j_call: TRBJ2-7
cdr3_aa: ASSPPNSYEQY

clone_size: -
d_call: -
v_call: TRBV7-6
j_call: TRBJ2-5
cdr3_aa: ASSLTSWETQY

clone_size: -
d_call: TRBD1
v_call: TRBV30
j_call: TRBJ1-5
cdr3_aa: AWSGRGHFQPQH

clone_size: -
d_call: -
v_call: TRBV7-9
j_call: TRBJ1-1
cdr3_aa: ASSPAGSSRINTEAF

clone_size: -
d_call: TRBD1
v_call: TRBV7-8
j_call: TRBJ1-2
cdr3_aa: ASSVRQGDGYT

clone_size: -
d_call: -
v_call: TRBV12-5
j_call: TRBJ1-1
cdr3_aa: ASGFGRANTEAF

clone_size: once
d_call: TRBD2
v_call: TRBV28
j_call: TRBJ2-4
cdr3_aa: ASSLGGGRLAKNIQY

clone_size: -
d_call: TRBD1
v_call: TRBV5-1
j_call: TRBJ2-3
cdr3_aa: ASSTGAVDTQY

clone_size: -
d_call: -
v_call: TRBV21-1
j_call: TRBJ2-3
cdr3_aa: ASSKGRYQRGLTDTQY

clone_size: -
d_call: -
v_call: TRBV27
j_call: TRBJ1-1
cdr3_aa: ASRIQTMNTEAF

clone_size: few
d_call: TRBD1
v_call: TRBV5-8
j_call: TRBJ1-6
cdr3_aa: ASSLRTGIGNSPLH

clone_size: -
d_call: TRBD2
v_call: TRBV7-3
j_call: TRBJ2-1
cdr3_aa: ASSLILAGGPSTYNEQF

clone_size: -
d_call: -
v_call: TRBV4-1
j_call: TRBJ2-2
cdr3_aa: ASSQERARGGELF

clone_size: once
d_call: TRBD2
v_call: TRBV23-1
j_call: TRBJ2-1
cdr3_aa: ASRRTSGRSREQF

clone_size: -
d_call: TRBD1
v_call: TRBV11-2
j_call: TRBJ2-7
cdr3_aa: ASSSNRGAWEQY

clone_size: -
d_call: TRBD1
v_call: TRBV30
j_call: TRBJ2-5
cdr3_aa: AWTQGAIRQETQY

clone_size: -
d_call: -
v_call: TRBV6-1
j_call: TRBJ2-1
cdr3_aa: ASSQGYNEQF

clone_size: -
d_call: -
v_call: TRBV7-2
j_call: TRBJ1-1
cdr3_aa: ASSLAPPGMNTEAF

clone_size: -
d_call: TRBD1
v_call: TRBV6-5
j_call: TRBJ1-6
cdr3_aa: ASTQDRAFSSPLH

clone_size: once
d_call: -
v_call: TRBV15
j_call: TRBJ2-7
cdr3_aa: ATSRDQSEGYEQY

clone_size: -
d_call: -
v_call: TRBV6-4
j_call: TRBJ2-2
cdr3_aa: ASPVAHTGELF

clone_size: -
d_call: -
v_call: TRBV27
j_call: TRBJ2-1
cdr3_aa: ASSSPPGVGYNEQF

clone_size: -
d_call: -
v_call: TRBV5-1
j_call: TRBJ1-2
cdr3_aa: ASSLVNREGYT